A single sample gave rise to the 17 T cell receptor beta chains below, sequenced in a study of blood T cell repertoires in COVID-19. The repertoire was sequenced with immunoSEQ multiplex PCR; TCRdb's copy has only in-frame clones and lacks some. The sample consists of about 250,000 clones, roughly 87% of them appearing once. Material: peripheral blood. The receptors stem from a woman in her forties who had recovered from COVID-19.

The chain has TRBV6-1 and TRBJ2-2, with D possibly being TRBD1 (6 bases). Trimming removed 2 bases from V and 3 bases from J, with 7 bases in between. There are 14 residues in the CDR3. The germline V gene has CDR1 MNHNS and CDR2 SASEGT. The CDR3, as DNA: TGTGCCAGCAGTGAAAGGGGGTACACCGGGGAGCTGTTTTTT. Translated, it gives CASSERGYTGELFF.

The J gene is TRBJ2-1, the V gene TRBV5-1; D ambiguous. The ends were cut back, 4 bases at V and 4 bases at J, with 18 bases in the middle. CDR3 length equals 16 residues. Germline V gives CDR1 SGHRS, CDR2 YFSETQ. The CDR3: CASSIQTQTGYNEQFF. As DNA, the CDR3 is TGCGCCAGCAGCATACAGACACAAACCGGATACAATGAGCAGTTCTTC.

In nucleotides, the CDR3 is TGTGCCAGCAGTCTCCTTCTGACAGGGGGCATCACTGAAGCTTTCTTT. It encodes CASSLLLTGGITEAFF. The chain recombines TRBV27 with TRBJ1-1; 10 nucleotides match TRBD1. Germline CDR1 reads MNHEY; CDR2 reads SMNVEV (reference sequence). The CDR3 loop spans 16 amino acids. Losses at the gene ends were 5 bases for V and 4 bases for J; bases not matched to a gene: 10.

The rearrangement links TRBV24-1 to TRBJ2-1; TRBD1 aligns across 9 bases. J gave up 8 bases and V 4 bases, and 8 bases lay outside the gene matches. Germline loops: CDR1 KGHDR, CDR2 SFDVKD. This CDR3 comprises 15 residues. The CDR3 DNA follows: TGTGCCACCAGTGAAAACAGGGGGCGCACCCATGAGCAGTTCTTC. Its translation: CATSENRGRTHEQFF.

Concerning this clone: At one of its ends the junction is not consistent with the germline gene, which may arise from a read error. This sequence joins TRBV12-3 or TRBV12-4 and TRBJ1-2; no reliable D call. CDR3 size: 12 residues. CDR3 DNA: TGTGCCAGCAGTTTATTTGTCCCTCGACCACTATTC. As protein: CASSLFVPRPLF.

The rearrangement links TRBV2 to TRBJ2-3; D might be TRBD2 (5 bases). This CDR3 is 14 amino acids long. Looked up from germline, CDR1 is SNHLY and CDR2 is FYNNEI. V lost 6 bases and J lost 4, with 14 bases in between. This chain's CDR3 is CASSPGSESDTQYF. CDR3 DNA: TGTGCCAGCAGCCCAGGTAGCGAATCAGATACGCAGTATTTT.

The J gene is TRBJ1-1, the V gene TRBV5-4, with 10 bases identical to TRBD1. The V and J ends lost 3 bases and 4 bases, in that order; junction bases with no gene match: 6. Germline CDR1 reads SGHNT; CDR2 reads YYREEE (reference sequence). This CDR3 is 15 amino acids long. DNA for the CDR3: TGTGCCAGCAGCTGGGACAGGGGTGCGACCACTGAAGCTTTCTTT. It translates to CASSWDRGATTEAFF.

This chain joins TRBV5-4 and TRBJ2-3, with D maybe TRBD1 (5 bases). Trimming stripped 0 bases from V and 0 bases from J, with 8 bases between. This CDR3 comprises 15 residues. Germline CDR1 SGHNT, CDR2 YYREEE (reference sequence). The CDR3 DNA sequence: TGTGCCAGCAGCTTGGGACAGACTAGCACAGATACGCAGTATTTT. Translated: CASSLGQTSTDTQYF.

The chain joins TRBV5-1 to TRBJ1-1, with D uncertain. V lost 3 bases and J lost 7, with 16 bases in between. CDR1 and CDR2 (germline): SGHRS, YFSETQ. There are 14 residues in the CDR3. CDR3 sequence (DNA): TGCGCCAGCAGCTCGGGGTTCATGAAGGTTGAAGCTTTCTTT. Encoded protein: CASSSGFMKVEAFF.

This clone was observed once. In DNA form, the CDR3 reads TGCGCCAGCAGCTCAACCACAGGGGTGAGGAATTCACCCCTCCACTTT. Protein: CASSSTTGVRNSPLHF. V and J are TRBV5-1 and TRBJ1-6, with 7 bases fitting TRBD1. The CDR3 covers 16 residues. Per the germline V gene, CDR1 is SGHRS and CDR2 is YFSETQ. V dropped 3 bases and J dropped 7; count of bases not matched to a gene: 10.

The J gene is TRBJ1-6, the V gene TRBV7-2; unclear D gene. V was cut by 5 bases and J by 10 bases, with 9 bases left in between. CDR1 is SGHTA and CDR2 is FQGNSA in the germline V gene. CDR3 length equals 12 residues. Here the CDR3 DNA reads TGTGCCAGCAGCCCCCCGGGGTCACCCCTCCACTTT. Translating gives CASSPPGSPLHF. Looking up the rest from reference TRBV7-2 and TRBJ1-6 gives the full variable domain: GAGVSQSPSNKVTEKGKDVELRCDPISGHTALYWYRQSLGQGLEFLIYFQGNSAPDKSGLPSDRFSAERTGGSVSTLTIQRTQQEDSAVYLCASSPPGSPLHFGNGTRLTVT.

The chain couples TRBV6-2 or TRBV6-3 to TRBJ2-7; D is perhaps TRBD2 (6 bases). This CDR3 has 14 amino acids. CDR1 and CDR2 from the germline V gene are MNHEY and SVGEGT. V lost 5 bases, J lost 1 base, and 12 bases lay in between. CDR3 sequence reads: CASSKAGQSYEQYV. The CDR3 region has the DNA TGTGCCAGCAGTAAAGCGGGCCAGTCCTACGAGCAGTACGTC.

This sequence joins TRBV5-1 and TRBJ2-7, with TRBD1 as a possible D gene (6 bases). The CDR3 has 14 residues. In germline, CDR1 is SGHRS, CDR2 YFSETQ. V was clipped by 1 base and J by 6 bases, with 14 bases between them. CDR3 DNA sequence: TGCGCCAGCAGCTTGCGGCAGGGGTTCAGCGAGCAGTACTTC. This encodes CASSLRQGFSEQYF.

The rearrangement links TRBV6-5 to TRBJ2-1; 9 bases are a match to TRBD1. The V gene end was trimmed by 2 bases and the J gene end by 3 bases; junction bases not matched to a gene: 5. CDR1 and CDR2 from the germline V gene are MNHEY and SVGAGI. CDR3 length: 16 residues. CDR3 DNA: TGTGCCAGCAGTTACGTTCACAGGGGGCACTACAATGAGCAGTTCTTC. As protein: CASSYVHRGHYNEQFF.

This chain uses TRBV3-1 (or the pseudogene TRBV3-2) with TRBJ1-3, with a possible D match to TRBD1 (5 bases). V was cut by 3 bases and J by 1 base, with 10 bases left in between. CDR1 and CDR2 from the germline V gene are LGHDT and YNNKEL (reference sequence). The CDR3 is 15 amino acids. CDR3 residues: CASSHSTESGNTIYF. Here the CDR3 DNA reads TGTGCCAGCAGCCACTCGACAGAGTCTGGAAACACCATATATTTT.

This chain uses TRBV7-9 with TRBJ2-1; 8 nucleotides match TRBD2. The CDR3 sequence is 14 residues long. With V trimmed by 1 base and J by 8 bases, 4 bases remained unmatched. Looked up from germline, CDR1 is SEHNR and CDR2 is FQNEAQ (reference sequence). CDR3 bases: TGTGCCAGCAGCTTAGTCGGGACTAGGGATGAGCAGTTCTTC. Encoded protein: CASSLVGTRDEQFF.

Only one count was recorded for this clone. The chain couples TRBV27 to TRBJ2-7, with D possibly TRBD2 on 5 matching bases. The CDR3 is 13 amino acids. The V end was cut by 3 bases, the J end by 7 bases, with 13 bases between. CDR1 and CDR2 from the germline V gene are MNHEY and SMNVEV (reference sequence). Written as DNA, the CDR3 is TGTGCCAGCAGTTTCTCGGGGATGGGAGAGCAGTACGTC. Its translation is CASSFSGMGEQYV.